Listed below are T cell receptor beta chains from one sample, sequenced in a study of chemoradiotherapy in HPV16-positive cancers. TCRdb's copy holds only in-frame clones and misses some; the assay was immunoSEQ multiplex PCR. The sample lists roughly 11,000 clones, roughly 78% occurring once. Sample collection occurred from a patient who underwent chemoradiotherapy. The receptors here all came from a human donor with HPV-associated anogenital cancer. The CDR3 runs from the conserved cysteine through the conserved F or W.

j_call v_call cdr3_length cdr3_aa
TRBJ1-1 TRBV5-4 15 CASSRTGQLNTEAFF
TRBJ2-5 TRBV4-1 15 CASSQGGGIGETQYF
TRBJ2-2 TRBV11-3 15 CASSRLAGGTGELFF
TRBJ1-5 TRBV6-5 14 CASSIGTDNQPQHF
TRBJ1-4 TRBV18 15 CASSPYQGDNEKLFF
TRBJ2-2 TRBV7-9 15 CASSSWTANTGELFF
TRBJ2-2 TRBV25-1 16 CASSGPGTGFTGELFF
TRBJ1-1 TRBV11-3 12 CASSFRNTEAFF
TRBJ2-2 TRBV7-2 13 CASSLSATGELFF
TRBJ2-7 TRBV27 16 CASSRFVGLENYEQYF
TRBJ2-5 TRBV5-6 13 CASSSGRQETQYF
TRBJ1-2 TRBV6-1 14 CASHPGLFIYGYTF
TRBJ1-3 TRBV12-5 12 CASGPGGDTIYF
TRBJ2-5 TRBV2 11 CATDRGETQYF
TRBJ2-3 TRBV6-5 15 CASSKSGARTDTQYF
TRBJ1-6 TRBV15 16 CATSRDLRGGGSPLHF
TRBJ1-2 TRBV11-3 13 CASSLTGGYGYTF
TRBJ2-7 TRBV19 15 CASSTTRDRAHEQYF
TRBJ1-1 TRBV7-2 14 CASSPPGGLRGAFF
TRBJ2-3 TRBV2 14 CASRRLAGMDTQYF